This T cell receptor beta chain derives from a study of T cells expressing NK-cell markers. For the study at large: TCR beta repertoires came from sorted CD3+CD56+NKG2C+, CD3+CD56+NKG2C- and CD3+CD56-NKG2C+ T cells. Regarding the study as a whole: Expanded clones of NKG2C+ T cells had an unclear HCMV specificity. Top CD8+ clonotypes included the dominant CD3+CD56+NKG2C+ clonotypes in several donors.

The CDR3 sequence is 14 residues long. The germline gives CDR1 DFQATT, CDR2 SNEGSKA (reference sequence). TCRdb re-analyzed the 5' RACE reads; it lists each CDR3 protein once, without DNA. The sample data list 500,000 to 600,000 distinct CDR3 sequences. Comments on this clonotype: Its antigen is unknown.

The chain combines TRBV20-1 with TRBJ2-5; the D gene TCRdb calls, TRBD1, cannot be checked with no DNA. The TCR originated in a man aged 18 to 35 in good health. Input material: blood T cells: a sorted CD56 or NKG2C T cell subset, CD4+ or CD8+ T cells, or bulk PBMC T cells (not recorded which). The CDR3 here is CSADKRDYQETQYF.